A single sample is the source of the 17 T cell receptor beta chains below, sequenced in a study of T cells in narcolepsy. Clones were sequenced by immunoSEQ multiplex PCR, and TCRdb holds only the in-frame ones, with some missing. This table holds 36,000 or so clones, about nine tenths found once. Sequencing used CD45RA- memory CD4+ T cells from PBMCs. The source is a human donor with narcolepsy.

The rearrangement joins TRBV27 to TRBJ2-2; 9 positions agree with TRBD2. This CDR3 has 18 amino acids. With 6 bases clipped from V and 4 bases from J, the junction kept 15 bases outside the gene matches. Germline V CDR1 and CDR2: MNHEY, SMNVEV (reference sequence). The CDR3 is CASRAPLGAGGITGELFF. CDR3 nucleotides: TGTGCCAGCAGGGCCCCACTCGGAGCGGGGGGTATCACCGGGGAGCTGTTTTTT.

The gene calls are TRBV6-5 and TRBJ2-1, with D uncertain. The CDR3 is 13 amino acids. Between the trimmed V and J ends, which lost 2 bases and 2 bases, there was a span of 4 bases. CDR1 and CDR2 from the germline V gene are MNHEY and SVGAGI. The CDR3 bases are TGTGCCAGCAGTTACCAAGCCTACAATGAGCAGTTCTTC. Its protein is CASSYQAYNEQFF.

The gene calls are TRBV7-2 and TRBJ1-4; 9 nucleotides agree with TRBD1. The CDR3 totals 15 residues. J was trimmed by 4 bases and V by 6 bases; bases with no gene match: 6. Germline-derived CDR1 and CDR2 are SGHTA and FQGNSA. Here the CDR3 DNA reads TGTGCCAGCAGACGAACAGGGGGCTTTAATGAAAAACTGTTTTTT. It translates to CASRRTGGFNEKLFF.

The chain carries TRBV2 and TRBJ2-5; TRBD1 matches 8 bases. The germline CDR1 and CDR2 sequences are SNHLY and FYNNEI. Trimming at V came to 6 bases and at J to 4 bases, leaving 4 bases not matched to a gene. The CDR3 has 13 residues. The CDR3 region has the DNA TGTGCCAGCAGCGGTGGGACAGGAGAGACCCAGTACTTC. It encodes CASSGGTGETQYF.

V is TRBV19 and J is TRBJ2-5; 7 bases match TRBD1. This CDR3 contains 15 residues. Trimming cost V 5 bases and J 5 bases; bases outside gene matches: 11. Germline assignment: CDR1 LNHDA and CDR2 SQIVND (reference sequence). The CDR3 DNA reads as TGTGCCAGTAGTGACGGACAGGACCTTGGGGAGACCCAGTACTTC. It translates to CASSDGQDLGETQYF.

This chain links TRBV6-1 with TRBJ2-3; 13 nucleotides align to TRBD2. CDR3 length: 18 amino acids. V gave up 4 bases and J gave up 10 bases; unmatched junction bases: 17. Germline loops: CDR1 MNHNS, CDR2 SASEGT. For the CDR3, the DNA is TGTGCCAGCAGTGGACCCCCAGGACTAGCGGGGGCCCAGTTCGCGCAGTATTTT. Translation gives CASSGPPGLAGAQFAQYF.

The rearrangement joins TRBV5-4 to TRBJ2-3; D call uncertain. Trimming took off 0 bases at V and 1 base at J, with 3 bases between the two ends. This CDR3 comprises 13 residues. Germline loops: CDR1 SGHNT, CDR2 YYREEE (reference sequence). Here the CDR3 reads CASSLEGTDTQYF. CDR3 nucleotide sequence: TGTGCCAGCAGCTTGGAGGGCACAGATACGCAGTATTTT.

This clone was seen only once. The CDR3 DNA reads TGTGCCAGCAGCAAGGGACTGCCAACCTACGAGCAGTACTTC. Protein sequence: CASSKGLPTYEQYF. V gene TRBV5-5 combines with J gene TRBJ2-7, with D possibly TRBD2 on 6 matching bases. Trimming took 4 bases from V and 2 from J, leaving 13 bases between them. Germline V gene sequence: CDR1 SGHKS, CDR2 YYEKEE (reference sequence). The CDR3 covers 14 residues. Variable domain in full (rest from reference TRBV5-5 and TRBJ2-7): DAGVTQSPTHLIKTRGQQVTLRCSPISGHKSVSWYQQVLGQGPQFIFQYYEKEERGRGNFPDRFSARQFPNYSSELNVNALLLGDSALYLCASSKGLPTYEQYFGPGTRLTVT.

V is TRBV28 and J is TRBJ2-1; D remains unclear. Per germline, CDR1 MDHEN and CDR2 SYDVKM. Trimming pared 6 bases from V and 10 bases from J, leaving 10 bases between. CDR3 length: 11 residues. The CDR3 DNA reads TGTGCCAGCAGGGAAGACGGGGAGCAGTTCTTC. It translates to CASREDGEQFF. The full variable domain, rest sourced from reference TRBV28 and TRBJ2-1, is DVKVTQSSRYLVKRTGEKVFLECVQDMDHENMFWYRQDPGLGLRLIYFSYDVKMKEKGDIPEGYSVSREKKERFSLILESASTNQTSMYLCASREDGEQFFGPGTRLTVL.

The chain carries TRBV18 and TRBJ2-7; TRBD1 is a possible D gene (5 bases). The V gene lost 1 base and the J gene lost 4 bases, with 14 bases spanning the gap. This CDR3 region has 15 residues. Germline CDR1 reads KGHSH; CDR2 reads LQKENI. The CDR3 here is CASSPQEGAWYEQYF. CDR3 DNA sequence: TGTGCCAGCTCACCACAGGAAGGGGCCTGGTACGAGCAGTACTTC.

The chain combines TRBV15 with TRBJ1-2; possible D gene TRBD1, 5 bases. With 8 bases removed from V and 6 bases from J, the gap between germline ends came to 10 bases. Germline V gene lookup returns CDR1 LNHNV and CDR2 YYDKDF (reference sequence). The CDR3 extends over 11 amino acids. CDR3 DNA: TGTGCCACCGCCTTGGGGGATGGCTACACCTTC. Translating gives CATALGDGYTF. Using reference TRBV15 and TRBJ1-2 for the parts outside the CDR3, the full variable domain is DAMVIQNPRYQVTQFGKPVTLSCSQTLNHNVMYWYQQKSSQAPKLLFHYYDKDFNNEADTPDNFQSRRPNTSFCFLDIRSPGLGDTAMYLCATALGDGYTFGSGTRLTVV.

This chain joins TRBV5-4 and TRBJ2-1; tentative D call: TRBD2 (5 bases). V was pared by 4 bases and J by 10 bases, with 12 bases between. The CDR3 has 12 amino acids. The germline gives CDR1 SGHNT, CDR2 YYREEE (reference sequence). The CDR3 protein is CASSTGLAEQFF. The CDR3 DNA follows: TGTGCCAGCAGCACCGGACTGGCGGAGCAGTTCTTC.

The chain employs TRBV6-1 and TRBJ2-7; D perhaps matches TRBD2 (5 bases). Germline V gene lookup returns CDR1 MNHNS and CDR2 SASEGT. CDR3 length: 13 amino acids. Trimming shortened V by 6 bases and J by 2 bases, and 11 bases separated the two germline ends. The CDR3 DNA is TGTGCCAGCAGAGAATCCGGGGCCTACGAGCAGTACTTC. Translation: CASRESGAYEQYF.

The CDR3 bases are TGCGCCAGCAGCCAAGATTATCCGATGGAGACCCAGTACTTC. It is translated as CASSQDYPMETQYF. The chain joins TRBV4-3 to TRBJ2-5; no definite D call. V lost 0 bases and J lost 5, with 10 bases in between. Per the germline V gene, CDR1 is LGHNA and CDR2 is YSLEER. This CDR3 has 14 amino acids.

The chain recombines TRBV5-1 with TRBJ1-3; 7 bases are a match to TRBD1. The CDR3 length is 14 residues. Losses at the gene ends were 3 bases for V and 4 bases for J; bases not matched to a gene: 4. The germline V gene has CDR1 SGHRS and CDR2 YFSETQ. CDR3 amino acids: CASSYQGQGNTIYF. Written as DNA, the CDR3 is TGCGCCAGCAGCTACCAGGGACAGGGAAACACCATATATTTT.

V gene TRBV7-2 combines with J gene TRBJ2-3, with TRBD1 matching 7 bases. CDR3 size: 15 residues. The germline V gene has CDR1 SGHTA and CDR2 FQGNSA. The trim removed 1 base at V and 3 bases at J, leaving 4 bases unmatched. DNA of the CDR3: TGTGCCAGCAGCTTAGACGGGGACAGAACAGATACGCAGTATTTT. This encodes CASSLDGDRTDTQYF.

The V and J genes are TRBV6-1 and TRBJ1-2, with a weak D call TRBD1 (5 bases). The CDR3 sequence is 14 residues long. The germline V gene encodes CDR1 MNHNS and CDR2 SASEGT. V gave up 6 bases and J gave up 0 bases, with 11 bases separating them. The CDR3 DNA reads TGTGCCAGCAGGAGGGACGGAGCTAACTATGGCTACACCTTC. Amino acids: CASRRDGANYGYTF.